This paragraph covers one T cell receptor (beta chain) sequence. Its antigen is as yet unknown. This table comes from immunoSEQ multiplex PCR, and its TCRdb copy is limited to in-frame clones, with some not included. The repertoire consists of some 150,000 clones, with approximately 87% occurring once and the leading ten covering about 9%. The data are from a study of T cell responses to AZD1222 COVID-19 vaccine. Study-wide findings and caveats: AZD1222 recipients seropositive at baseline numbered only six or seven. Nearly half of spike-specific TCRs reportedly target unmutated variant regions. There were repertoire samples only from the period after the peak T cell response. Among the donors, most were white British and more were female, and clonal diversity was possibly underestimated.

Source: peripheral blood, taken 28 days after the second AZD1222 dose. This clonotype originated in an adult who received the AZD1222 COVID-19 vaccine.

In nucleotides, the CDR3 is TGTGCCAGCAGCCCGGCGGGGGAACGCACAGATACGCAGTATTTT. Translated: CASSPAGERTDTQYF. This chain uses TRBV7-6 with TRBJ2-3; 7 bases are shared with TRBD2. Germline assignment: CDR1 SGHVS and CDR2 FNYEAQ. V lost 5 bases to trimming and J lost 1 base; unmatched junction nucleotides: 6. The CDR3 consists of 15 residues.